Shown below are 21 T cell receptor beta chains from a single sample sequenced in a study of pediatric ulcerative colitis. Measured with immunoSEQ multiplex PCR; TCRdb has only the in-frame clones, and not every one. This table has 60,000 to 75,000 clones, just over 75% appearing once. Sequencing was done on a sample of blood. The source is a boy between 10 and 17 years old with moderate ulcerative colitis.

The chain carries TRBV6-5 and TRBJ1-1; D ambiguous. Germline lookup yields CDR1 MNHEY and CDR2 SVGAGI. V was shortened by 7 bases and J by 1 base, with 10 bases between the two germline ends. This CDR3 comprises 13 residues. CDR3: CASTRGRNTEAFF. DNA of the CDR3: TGTGCCAGCACCAGAGGGAGGAACACTGAAGCTTTCTTT.

This clone has only one observation. The genes are TRBV2 and TRBJ2-1, with D possibly matching TRBD2 (6 bases). This CDR3 has 13 residues. Germline assignment: CDR1 SNHLY and CDR2 FYNNEI. V dropped 7 bases and J dropped 9 bases, with 16 bases sitting between them. The CDR3 sequence is CASNRLGVGEQFF. CDR3 bases: TGTGCCAGCAATCGACTAGGCGTGGGTGAGCAGTTCTTC. Full variable domain (rest looked up from reference TRBV2 and TRBJ2-1): EPEVTQTPSHQVTQMGQEVILRCVPISNHLYFYWYRQILGQKVEFLVSFYNNEISEKSEIFDDQFSVERPDGSNFTLKIRSTKLEDSAMYFCASNRLGVGEQFFGPGTRLTVL.

The genes are TRBV29-1 and TRBJ2-2; D is possibly TRBD2 (6 bases). The V gene's germline CDR1 is SQVTM and CDR2 ANQGSEA. Trimming removed 4 bases from V and 1 base from J, with 10 bases in between. CDR3 length equals 14 residues. The CDR3 nucleotides read TGCAGCGTTGGGGGGGTTGGGAACACCGGGGAGCTGTTTTTT. As protein: CSVGGVGNTGELFF.

J is TRBJ1-2 and V is TRBV7-9, with 8 bases that match TRBD1. The CDR3 consists of 14 residues. Trimming at V came to 4 bases and at J to 5 bases, leaving 6 bases not matched to a gene. From germline, CDR1 is SEHNR and CDR2 FQNEAQ (reference sequence). The CDR3 loop is CASSYGQGHYGYTF. The CDR3 nucleotides read TGTGCCAGCAGCTACGGACAGGGCCATTATGGCTACACCTTC.

This sequence joins TRBV9 and TRBJ2-7; 7 nucleotides agree with TRBD1. Germline V gives CDR1 SGDLS, CDR2 YYNGEE. V lost 1 base and J lost 3; bases outside the gene matches: 10. This CDR3 is built from 16 residues. For the CDR3, the DNA is TGTGCCAGCAGCGTATCCAACCGGGACAGCTTCTACGAGCAGTACTTC. Residues: CASSVSNRDSFYEQYF.

This clone occurred a few times. CDR3 in DNA: TGTGCCAGCAGTTTAGGGGGCCGGGGGACTGAAGCTTTCTTT. Translating it yields CASSLGGRGTEAFF. The genes are TRBV27 and TRBJ1-1; a weak D match, TRBD1 (6 bases). CDR1 and CDR2 from the germline V gene are MNHEY and SMNVEV (reference sequence). This CDR3 is built from 14 residues. V lost 2 bases to trimming and J lost 5 bases, with 12 bases between them.

The J gene is TRBJ2-3, the V gene TRBV7-7; D unresolved. The CDR3 runs 16 residues. Trimming took off 5 bases at V and 1 base at J, with 16 bases between the two ends. The germline V gene has CDR1 SSHAT and CDR2 FNYEAQ (reference sequence). CDR3 in DNA: TGTGCCAGCAGCCCACGGCTCGGCGGACGCACAGATACGCAGTATTTT. As protein: CASSPRLGGRTDTQYF.

This clone was seen a few times. The gene calls are TRBV6-6 and TRBJ2-7; no clear D gene. The V end was cut by 10 bases, the J end by 5 bases, with 18 bases between. The length of the CDR3 is 13 residues. Germline V CDR1 and CDR2: MNHNY, SVGAGI (reference sequence). In DNA form, the CDR3 reads TGTGCCACCGCGGACGGCATGTGGGACGAGCAGTACTTC. As protein: CATADGMWDEQYF.

This clone has just one count. J is TRBJ2-7 and V is TRBV18; D may be TRBD2 (5 bases). Germline V gene data show CDR1 as KGHSH and CDR2 as LQKENI. V lost 0 bases and J lost 1, with 13 bases in between. The CDR3 has 16 residues. CDR3 amino acids: CASSPPNSRRSYEQYF. CDR3 DNA sequence: TGTGCCAGCTCACCACCGAATTCCCGGAGGTCCTACGAGCAGTACTTC.

The genes are TRBV5-1 and TRBJ2-7; D unresolved. The germline gives CDR1 SGHRS, CDR2 YFSETQ. The CDR3 has 15 amino acids. With 0 bases removed from V and 2 bases from J, the gap between germline ends came to 12 bases. For the CDR3, the DNA is TGCGCCAGCAGCTTGGAACTGGCTCGGGCCTACGAGCAGTACTTC. It is translated as CASSLELARAYEQYF.

V usage is TRBV30 and J usage is TRBJ1-2, with unresolved D. The germline CDR1 and CDR2 sequences are GTSNPN and SVGIG (reference sequence). This CDR3 spans 11 amino acids. V was pared by 5 bases and J by 5 bases, with 9 bases between. The CDR3 here is CAWAALYGYTF. CDR3 sequence (DNA): TGTGCCTGGGCCGCCCTTTATGGCTACACCTTC.

The chain has TRBV27 and TRBJ2-5, with D possibly TRBD1 on 5 matching bases. Between the trimmed V and J ends, which lost 7 bases and 3 bases, there was a span of 15 bases. CDR3 size: 14 residues. Germline V gene lookup returns CDR1 MNHEY and CDR2 SMNVEV (reference sequence). CDR3 loop: CASTPMGRKETQYF. In nucleotides, the CDR3 is TGTGCCAGCACCCCGATGGGGCGTAAAGAGACCCAGTACTTC.

This clone came up a few times. The V gene is TRBV7-9, the J gene TRBJ2-5, with D unclear. Trimming removed 5 bases at V and 4 bases at J, with 5 bases between. The CDR3 runs to 11 residues. CDR1 and CDR2 (germline): SEHNR, FQNEAQ (reference sequence). Written as DNA, the CDR3 is TGTGCCAGCAGCGGAAGAGAGACCCAGTACTTC. As protein: CASSGRETQYF.

The chain carries TRBV12-5 and TRBJ2-1; 14 bases map to TRBD2. This CDR3 is built from 16 residues. V lost 7 bases, J lost 6 bases, and 8 bases stayed unmatched. Germline V gene sequence: CDR1 LGHNT, CDR2 FRNRAP. CDR3 protein: CASAPGTSGSRNEQFF. CDR3 nucleotide sequence: TGTGCTAGTGCCCCCGGGACTAGCGGGAGCCGCAATGAGCAGTTCTTC.

The rearrangement links TRBV14 to TRBJ2-5; D not resolved. Trimming removed 2 bases from V and 7 bases from J, with 5 bases in between. The CDR3 sequence is 11 residues long. Germline CDR1 SGHDN, CDR2 FVKESK. CDR3 sequence: CASSQLGTQYF. CDR3 in DNA: TGTGCCAGCAGCCAACTGGGGACCCAGTACTTC.

The rearrangement joins TRBV7-9 to TRBJ1-6, with a tentative D call TRBD1 (5 bases). This CDR3 is 14 amino acids long. Germline CDR1 reads SEHNR; CDR2 reads FQNEAQ (reference sequence). Trimming stripped 1 base from V and 5 bases from J, with 6 bases between. The CDR3 sequence: CASSLGRDNSPLHF. The CDR3, as DNA: TGTGCCAGCAGCTTAGGCAGGGATAATTCACCCCTCCACTTT.

The rearrangement uses TRBV15 and TRBJ2-5; 10 bases agree with TRBD1. After removal of 6 bases from V and 5 bases from J, the junction contained 6 bases not matched to a gene. The CDR3 runs 14 residues. Germline V gene sequence: CDR1 LNHNV, CDR2 YYDKDF (reference sequence). The CDR3, as DNA: TGTGCCACCAGTGACAGGGGGCGTTTGGAGACCCAGTACTTC. Protein: CATSDRGRLETQYF.

The chain is built from TRBV7-2 and TRBJ2-7; no firm D call. Per the germline V gene, CDR1 is SGHTA and CDR2 is FQGNSA. The CDR3 spans 12 residues. V shed 1 base and J shed 5 bases, with 6 bases lying between them. The CDR3 loop is CASSLVGNEQYF. CDR3 sequence (DNA): TGTGCCAGCAGCTTAGTGGGTAACGAGCAGTACTTC. The whole variable domain, filled in from reference TRBV7-2 and TRBJ2-7, reads GAGVSQSPSNKVTEKGKDVELRCDPISGHTALYWYRQSLGQGLEFLIYFQGNSAPDKSGLPSDRFSAERTGGSVSTLTIQRTQQEDSAVYLCASSLVGNEQYFGPGTRLTVT.

V and J are TRBV5-1 and TRBJ1-1; 7 bases are shared with TRBD1. There are 14 residues in the CDR3. Germline assignment: CDR1 SGHRS and CDR2 YFSETQ. V shed 4 bases, J shed 6 bases, and the junction held 9 bases outside the gene matches. The CDR3 region is CASSVNRGFAEAFF. DNA of the CDR3: TGCGCCAGCAGCGTTAACAGGGGATTCGCTGAAGCTTTCTTT.

The chain is built from TRBV7-3 and TRBJ2-2; no clear D gene. Germline V gives CDR1 SGHTA, CDR2 FQGTGA. Trimming removed 2 bases from V and 1 base from J, with 5 bases in between. This CDR3 has 14 residues. The CDR3 here is CASSLGQNTGELFF. In nucleotides, the CDR3 is TGTGCCAGCAGCTTAGGGCAGAACACCGGGGAGCTGTTTTTT.

This clone was seen a few times. V gene TRBV28 combines with J gene TRBJ1-2; no reliable D call. V dropped 3 bases and J dropped 6 bases, with 8 bases sitting between them. Germline V lookup: CDR1 MDHEN, CDR2 SYDVKM. The CDR3 totals 12 residues. Here the CDR3 reads CASSFREDGYTF. CDR3 bases: TGTGCCAGCAGTTTTCGGGAGGATGGCTACACCTTC.